One and the same sample provided the 29 T cell receptor beta chains below, sequenced in a study of CD8 T cells in Susac syndrome. Roughly 0.5 to 1 ug RNA was reverse transcribed with random hexamers. TCRdb redid the calling of the immunoSEQ multiplex PCR reads with MiXCR, one entry per CDR3 protein. The table has over 300,000 distinct CDR3 sequences, under 95% seen once. Sequencing input: CD4+ T cells from PBMCs. The source of these receptors is a human donor with multiple sclerosis.

The J gene is TRBJ1-3, the V gene TRBV12-3 or TRBV12-4, with a weak D call TRBD1 (6 bases). This CDR3 spans 16 amino acids. V gave up 6 bases and J gave up 1 base, with 16 bases separating them. The DNA for the CDR3 is TGTGCCAGCAGCAATTTGGGTACAGGGTCTGGAAACACCATATATTTT. Translation gives CASSNLGTGSGNTIYF.

This clonotype was found once. The rearrangement links TRBV7-3 to TRBJ2-2; 9 bases are shared with TRBD2. The CDR3 length is 15 residues. V shed 4 bases and J 7 bases; nucleotides not matched to a gene: 7. The germline V gene encodes CDR1 SGHTA and CDR2 FQGTGA. In DNA, the CDR3 is TGTGCCAGCAGCTCGGGGACTAGCAGGGTCGGGGAGCTGTTTTTT. This translates into CASSSGTSRVGELFF.

CDR3 in amino acids: CASSLFPATNGYTF. The DNA of the CDR3 is TGTGCCAGCAGTTTGTTCCCAGCAACTAATGGCTACACCTTC. The V gene is TRBV27, the J gene TRBJ1-2, with unresolved D. The length of the CDR3 is 14 residues. Per the germline V gene, CDR1 is MNHEY and CDR2 is SMNVEV (reference sequence). V was trimmed by 3 bases and J by 6 bases, leaving 14 bases between them.

V is TRBV19 and J is TRBJ2-2; 10 bases are a match to TRBD2. This CDR3 contains 15 residues. The J segment lost 7 bases and the V segment lost 6 bases, leaving 8 bases of the junction unmatched. CDR1 and CDR2 from the germline V gene are LNHDA and SQIVND (reference sequence). For the CDR3, the DNA is TGTGCCAGTAGATCGGCTAGCGGGAGCGTCGGGGAGCTGTTTTTT. It specifies CASRSASGSVGELFF.

CDR3 sequence (DNA): TGCGCCAGCAGCCAAGCACACTACCCCTCCTACAATGAGCAGTTCTTC. This translates into CASSQAHYPSYNEQFF. The chain couples TRBV4-1 to TRBJ2-1, with unresolved D. CDR1 and CDR2 from the germline V gene are MGHRA and YSYEKL. With 1 base removed from V and 0 bases from J, the gap between germline ends came to 10 bases. CDR3 length: 16 amino acids.

J is TRBJ2-3 and V is TRBV19; 14 nucleotides align to TRBD2. CDR1 and CDR2 from the germline V gene are LNHDA and SQIVND (reference sequence). The CDR3 totals 17 residues. Unmatched junction bases numbered 9, after V lost 3 bases and J lost 7 bases. CDR3 nucleotides: TGTGCCAGTAGTATCCTGGGACTAGCGGGAGAAGGGAATACGCAGTATTTT. Translating it yields CASSILGLAGEGNTQYF.

CDR3 sequence reads: CASFSVSYTF. CDR3 nucleotide sequence: TGTGCCAGCTTTTCTGTGAGCTACACCTTC. The V and J genes are TRBV7-9 and TRBJ1-2; no clear D. The germline V gene has CDR1 SEHNR and CDR2 FQNEAQ (reference sequence). V lost 8 bases to trimming and J lost 9 bases, with 10 bases between them. This CDR3 has 10 residues.

The J gene is TRBJ1-2, the V gene TRBV12-3 or TRBV12-4; 10 bases are shared with TRBD1. The CDR3 length is 16 residues. V dropped 6 bases and J dropped 6; count of bases not matched to a gene: 13. This chain's CDR3 is CASRPGTGEGRNGYTF. The CDR3, as DNA: TGTGCCAGCAGACCCGGGACAGGGGAAGGGAGGAATGGCTACACCTTC.

The chain links TRBV29-1 to TRBJ1-1; tentative D call: TRBD1 (6 bases). CDR1 is SQVTM and CDR2 is ANQGSEA in the germline V gene. The germline V and J ends were trimmed by 6 bases and 0 bases, with 17 bases remaining between them. This CDR3 has 15 amino acids. The CDR3 sequence: CSVVTGPTLNTEAFF. CDR3 sequence (DNA): TGCAGCGTAGTCACAGGGCCAACACTGAACACTGAAGCTTTCTTT.

The J gene is TRBJ2-1, the V gene TRBV5-4, with TRBD2 matching over 12 bases. The CDR3 consists of 17 residues. The germline CDR1 and CDR2 sequences are SGHNT and YYREEE (reference sequence). The V segment lost 3 bases and the J segment 5 bases; nucleotides outside the gene matches: 9. Here the CDR3 reads CASSSLNLAGGHNEQFF. The CDR3 coding sequence is TGTGCCAGCAGCTCGCTGAACCTAGCGGGGGGGCACAATGAGCAGTTCTTC.

The rearrangement uses TRBV11-3 and TRBJ1-6; D is ambiguous. In germline, CDR1 is SGHNT, CDR2 YENEEA. Trimming removed 1 base at V and 0 bases at J, with 7 bases between. The CDR3 is 16 residues long. The chain's CDR3 is CASSLGGSSYNSPLHF. In nucleotides, the CDR3 is TGTGCCAGCAGCTTAGGAGGGAGCTCCTATAATTCACCCCTCCACTTT.

The DNA of the CDR3 is TGTGCCAGCAGTTACTCAAAAAGTTCTGGGGCCAACGTCCTGACTTTC. Translation: CASSYSKSSGANVLTF. The V and J genes are TRBV6-5 and TRBJ2-6; D not certain. The V gene lost 0 bases and the J gene lost 1 base, with 7 bases spanning the gap. The CDR3 consists of 16 residues. Germline V lookup: CDR1 MNHEY, CDR2 SVGAGI.

V is TRBV5-1 and J is TRBJ2-2; 8 nucleotides line up with TRBD1. Looked up from germline, CDR1 is SGHRS and CDR2 is YFSETQ. V lost 7 bases, J lost 4 bases, and 12 bases stayed unmatched. CDR3 length: 16 amino acids. CDR3 residues: CASERGVDRATGELFF. The CDR3 DNA reads TGCGCCAGCGAAAGGGGTGTGGACAGGGCCACCGGGGAGCTGTTTTTT.

This clonotype has only one observation. This sequence joins TRBV6-5 and TRBJ2-2, with 9 nucleotides matching TRBD2. In germline, CDR1 is MNHEY, CDR2 SVGAGI. This CDR3 is 16 amino acids long. Losses at the gene ends were 2 bases for V and 4 bases for J; bases not matched to a gene: 5. The CDR3 DNA is TGTGCCAGCAGTTACGCTCTAGCGGGATTCACCGGGGAGCTGTTTTTT. It encodes CASSYALAGFTGELFF.

The chain joins TRBV20-1 to TRBJ2-3; D is possibly TRBD1 (5 bases). Trimming cost V 2 bases and J 6 bases, with 12 bases left between them. The CDR3 spans 13 residues. Per the germline V gene, CDR1 is DFQATT and CDR2 is SNEGSKA (reference sequence). CDR3 sequence: CSARWQGGDTQYF. Here the CDR3 DNA reads TGCAGTGCTAGATGGCAGGGTGGGGATACGCAGTATTTT.

The J gene is TRBJ2-2, the V gene TRBV7-8, with 11 bases aligning to TRBD2. Germline V CDR1 and CDR2: SGHVS, FQNEAQ. The CDR3 loop spans 18 amino acids. V lost 1 base and J lost 8; bases outside the gene matches: 12. The CDR3 DNA follows: TGTGCCAGCAGCTTAGGTCGTGTTAGCGGGAGGGCGCTTGGGGAGCTGTTTTTT. This codes for CASSLGRVSGRALGELFF.

The chain couples TRBV7-2 to TRBJ1-4; D not resolved. The CDR3 has 13 residues. V was shortened by 8 bases and J by 4 bases, with 11 bases between the two germline ends. CDR1 and CDR2 (germline): SGHTA, FQGNSA. CDR3 loop: CASSGVLNEKLFF. CDR3 bases: TGTGCCAGCTCGGGCGTCCTTAATGAAAAACTGTTTTTT. The whole variable domain, filled in from reference TRBV7-2 and TRBJ1-4, reads GAGVSQSPSNKVTEKGKDVELRCDPISGHTALYWYRQSLGQGLEFLIYFQGNSAPDKSGLPSDRFSAERTGGSVSTLTIQRTQQEDSAVYLCASSGVLNEKLFFGSGTQLSVL.

The rearrangement links TRBV2 to TRBJ1-5; D is possibly TRBD1 (6 bases). Germline CDR1 SNHLY, CDR2 FYNNEI. This CDR3 spans 15 amino acids. V was shortened by 6 bases and J by 12 bases, with 24 bases between the two germline ends. In DNA form, the CDR3 reads TGTGCCAGCAGCACAAACGGGGGGCCAGTGGGGGACCAGCATTTT. It yields the protein CASSTNGGPVGDQHF. Full variable domain (missing parts from reference TRBV2 and TRBJ1-5): EPEVTQTPSHQVTQMGQEVILRCVPISNHLYFYWYRQILGQKVEFLVSFYNNEISEKSEIFDDQFSVERPDGSNFTLKIRSTKLEDSAMYFCASSTNGGPVGDQHFGDGTRLSIL.

The chain joins TRBV7-3 to TRBJ1-1; TRBD1 agrees at 8 bases. CDR1 is SGHTA, CDR2 FQGTGA, per germline. Trimming cost V 5 bases and J 6 bases; bases outside gene matches: 8. There are 14 residues in the CDR3. The CDR3 reads CASSARQGIAEAFF. CDR3 in DNA: TGTGCCAGCAGCGCTCGACAGGGGATCGCTGAAGCTTTCTTT.

CDR3: CASSGILGTSGGEPTDTQYF. CDR3 coding DNA: TGTGCCAGCAGCGGAATTCTCGGGACTAGCGGGGGGGAACCCACAGATACGCAGTATTTT. V and J are TRBV25-1 and TRBJ2-3; 16 nucleotides line up with TRBD2. The germline gives CDR1 MGHDK, CDR2 SYGVNS. J was trimmed by 2 bases and V by 6 bases; bases with no gene match: 14. The CDR3 runs 20 residues. The whole variable domain, remainder taken from reference TRBV25-1 and TRBJ2-3, is EADIYQTPRYLVIGTGKKITLECSQTMGHDKMYWYQQDPGMELHLIHYSYGVNSTEKGDLSSESTVSRIRTEHFPLTLESARPSHTSQYLCASSGILGTSGGEPTDTQYFGPGTRLTVL.

V is TRBV10-3 and J is TRBJ1-1; TRBD1 might be the D (5 bases). Trimming removed 10 bases at V and 1 base at J, with 22 bases between. CDR1 and CDR2 from the germline V gene are ENHRY and SYGVKD. This CDR3 region has 16 residues. The CDR3 here is CATRGRTSFKNTEAFF. The CDR3 DNA is TGTGCCACCCGGGGGAGAACCTCCTTTAAGAACACTGAAGCTTTCTTT.

The sample holds one count of this clonotype. The rearrangement joins TRBV5-1 to TRBJ1-2; D call uncertain. There are 13 residues in the CDR3. CDR1 and CDR2 (germline): SGHRS, YFSETQ. V lost 5 bases and J 5 bases, leaving 13 bases between the germline ends. The CDR3 spells CASRSGNQYGYTF. In nucleotides, the CDR3 is TGCGCCAGCAGAAGCGGGAATCAGTATGGCTACACCTTC. The whole variable domain, remainder taken from reference TRBV5-1 and TRBJ1-2, is KAGVTQTPRYLIKTRGQQVTLSCSPISGHRSVSWYQQTPGQGLQFLFEYFSETQRNKGNFPGRFSGRQFSNSRSEMNVSTLELGDSALYLCASRSGNQYGYTFGSGTRLTVV.

The CDR3 region is CASSFRGEVNTGELFF. Here the CDR3 DNA reads TGCGCCAGCAGCTTCAGAGGGGAGGTGAACACCGGGGAGCTGTTTTTT. The V gene is TRBV5-1, the J gene TRBJ2-2; a weak D match, TRBD2 (6 bases). Germline CDR1 reads SGHRS; CDR2 reads YFSETQ. Trimming cost V 2 bases and J 1 base, with 12 bases left between them. This CDR3 region has 16 residues.

This clonotype was picked up one time. The chain carries TRBV29-1 and TRBJ1-1, with TRBD1 matching over 7 bases. The V and J ends lost 8 bases and 4 bases, in that order; junction bases with no gene match: 7. The CDR3 loop spans 12 amino acids. Looked up from germline, CDR1 is SQVTM and CDR2 is ANQGSEA. The CDR3 region is CSSLTGSTEAFF. As DNA, the CDR3 is TGCAGCTCTTTGACAGGGAGCACTGAAGCTTTCTTT.

The chain combines TRBV27 with TRBJ2-5; 8 bases agree with TRBD2. The CDR3 runs to 16 residues. Germline CDR1 and CDR2: MNHEY and SMNVEV (reference sequence). Germline trimming cut 6 bases from V and 4 bases from J; bases unmatched to any gene: 13. This CDR3 is CASRPEIAGRRETQYF. CDR3 coding DNA: TGTGCCAGCAGACCGGAAATAGCGGGAAGGCGAGAGACCCAGTACTTC.

The chain recombines TRBV19 with TRBJ1-1; TRBD1 agrees at 9 bases. After removal of 3 bases from V and 3 bases from J, the junction contained 2 bases not matched to a gene. Germline CDR1 is LNHDA and CDR2 is SQIVND (reference sequence). The CDR3 is 14 residues long. Here the CDR3 DNA reads TGTGCCAGTAGTATGCACAGGGGGCACACTGAAGCTTTCTTT. Protein product: CASSMHRGHTEAFF.

The V and J genes are TRBV6-5 and TRBJ2-5; a weak D match, TRBD1 (6 bases). Trimming took off 6 bases at V and 4 bases at J, with 18 bases between the two ends. Germline values: CDR1 MNHEY, CDR2 SVGAGI. The length of the CDR3 is 15 residues. CDR3 in DNA: TGTGCCAGCAGCGGTAACAGGGTAGGAGGAGAGACCCAGTACTTC. Residues: CASSGNRVGGETQYF.

In its sample, this clonotype was seen a few times. The rearrangement uses TRBV18 and TRBJ2-7; D unclear. V was trimmed by 6 bases and J by 4 bases, leaving 7 bases between them. In germline, CDR1 is KGHSH, CDR2 LQKENI. This CDR3 comprises 11 residues. The CDR3 DNA sequence: TGTGCCAGCTCCGCCTTATACGAGCAGTACTTC. This translates into CASSALYEQYF.

The V call is TRBV2, the J call TRBJ2-5; a possible D gene is TRBD2 (6 bases). Per germline, CDR1 SNHLY and CDR2 FYNNEI. This CDR3 region has 13 residues. The V gene lost 6 bases and the J gene lost 6 bases, with 14 bases spanning the gap. Here the CDR3 reads CASRRDREKTQYF. CDR3 bases: TGTGCCAGCAGGAGGGACCGGGAGAAGACCCAGTACTTC.